This T cell receptor (beta chain) originates from a study of T-cell reconstitution after alpha-beta-depleted transplantation in children. This CDR3 is built from 19 residues. J gave up 0 bases and V 4 bases, and 12 bases lay outside the gene matches. Germline CDR1 reads MNHEY; CDR2 reads SVGEGT. The authors prepared the TCRbeta library with unique molecular identifiers. One entry per CDR3 protein, called by TCRdb with MiXCR from the PCR reads. The data contain about 480,000 distinct CDR3 sequences, around 12% of them seen just once; the ten biggest clones take up around 5.6%. The table lists this clonotype with a few counts.

This rearrangement joins TRBV6-2 or TRBV6-3 to TRBJ2-3, with 11 nucleotides matching TRBD2. The TCR sequence derives from a human donor who donated a stem cell graft to a child with combined immunodeficiency. The source material was PBMCs from the stem cell graft donor, sampled from the stem cell graft. CDR3 in DNA: TGTGCCAGCAGTTTCACGACTAGCGGGGACCCTCTAAGCACAGATACGCAGTATTTT. Residues: CASSFTTSGDPLSTDTQYF.